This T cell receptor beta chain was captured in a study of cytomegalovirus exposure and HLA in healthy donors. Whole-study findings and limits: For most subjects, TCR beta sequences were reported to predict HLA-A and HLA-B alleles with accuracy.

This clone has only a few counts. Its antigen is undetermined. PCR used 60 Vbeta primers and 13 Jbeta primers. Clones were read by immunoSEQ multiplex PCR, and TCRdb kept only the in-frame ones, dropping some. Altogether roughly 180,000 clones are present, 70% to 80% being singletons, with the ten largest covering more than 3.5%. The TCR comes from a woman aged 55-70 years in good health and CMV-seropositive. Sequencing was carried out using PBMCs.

This chain's CDR3 is CASSLTGYEQYF. The CDR3 DNA reads TGTGCCAGCAGTTTAACAGGATACGAGCAGTACTTC. The chain links TRBV28 to TRBJ2-7, with TRBD1 as a possible D gene (5 bases). V dropped 2 bases and J dropped 4 bases, with 6 bases sitting between them. From germline, CDR1 is MDHEN and CDR2 SYDVKM. The CDR3 length is 12 residues.